The 13 T cell receptor beta chains below all came from one sample that was sequenced in a study of Ad26.COV2.S vaccination and SARS-CoV-2 variants. Treatment of the sample: some 20 received Ad26.COV2.S at low or high dose, single or two shots; about 5 received placebo; per-sample allocation not given. Samples analyzed were those drawn on day 63 after the first vaccine or placebo injection. Sequencing was performed with immunoSEQ multiplex PCR; in TCRdb, only in-frame clones are kept and a portion is missing. The table shows 250,000 to 300,000 clones, with 70% to 90% occurring only once. The sample was peripheral blood, taken in a trial of Ad26.COV2.S vaccine versus placebo. The receptor set was obtained from a person between 18 and 59 years old who received the Ad26.COV2.S COVID-19 vaccine or a placebo.

The rearrangement links TRBV7-2 to TRBJ2-1; the match to TRBD2 covers 8 bases. CDR3 size: 18 residues. After removal of 0 bases from V and 4 bases from J, the junction contained 11 bases not matched to a gene. The germline V gene has CDR1 SGHTA and CDR2 FQGNSA. Here the CDR3 reads CASSLAPPGSGMYNEQFF. The CDR3 DNA sequence: TGTGCCAGCAGCTTAGCTCCTCCGGGTAGCGGGATGTACAATGAGCAGTTCTTC.

The chain combines TRBV6-5 with TRBJ1-1; the match to TRBD1 covers 9 bases. The germline V gene has CDR1 MNHEY and CDR2 SVGAGI. The ends lost 8 bases at V and 0 bases at J; junction bases unmatched: 4. The CDR3 totals 14 residues. The CDR3: CASSGTGMNTEAFF. The CDR3, as DNA: TGTGCCAGCTCCGGGACAGGGATGAACACTGAAGCTTTCTTT.

The chain links TRBV5-1 to TRBJ1-2, with 9 bases matching TRBD1. The CDR3 is 15 amino acids. The V and J ends lost 3 bases and 1 base, in that order; junction bases with no gene match: 4. CDR1 SGHRS and CDR2 YFSETQ come from the germline V gene. For the CDR3, the DNA is TGCGCCAGCAGCTCGGGACAGGGCGATAACTATGGCTACACCTTC. Translating it yields CASSSGQGDNYGYTF.

The rearrangement joins TRBV6-5 to TRBJ1-2; 7 nucleotides align to TRBD1. The junction had 6 bases not matched to a gene; V was cut back by 5 bases and J by 6 bases. CDR1 and CDR2 from the germline V gene are MNHEY and SVGAGI. This CDR3 spans 13 amino acids. The CDR3 nucleotides read TGTGCCAGCAGTCCGGACAGGTTGGATGGCTACACCTTC. Translated: CASSPDRLDGYTF.

The rearrangement joins TRBV2 to TRBJ1-2; 7 positions agree with TRBD1. The CDR3 loop spans 16 amino acids. Germline values: CDR1 SNHLY, CDR2 FYNNEI. The junction had 15 bases not matched to a gene; V was cut back by 8 bases and J by 3 bases. CDR3 protein: CASDDRAGQRDYGYTF. CDR3 DNA: TGTGCCAGCGATGACCGGGCGGGACAGCGAGACTATGGCTACACCTTC.

The rearrangement uses TRBV4-1 and TRBJ1-1; unclear D gene. This CDR3 contains 14 residues. Germline CDR1 reads MGHRA; CDR2 reads YSYEKL. The ends were cut back, 4 bases at V and 0 bases at J, with 9 bases in the middle. CDR3 residues: CASSPLGLNTEAFF. In DNA, the CDR3 is TGCGCCAGCAGCCCACTGGGCCTGAACACTGAAGCTTTCTTT.

The gene calls are TRBV25-1 and TRBJ1-1; TRBD1 is a possible D gene (5 bases). Germline CDR1 MGHDK, CDR2 SYGVNS. The CDR3 is 14 amino acids. V lost 9 bases and J 0 bases, leaving 14 bases between the germline ends. DNA for the CDR3: TGTGCCAGTAGGCGGGGACGTATGAACACTGAAGCTTTCTTT. Translating gives CASRRGRMNTEAFF. Full variable domain (rest looked up from reference TRBV25-1 and TRBJ1-1): EADIYQTPRYLVIGTGKKITLECSQTMGHDKMYWYQQDPGMELHLIHYSYGVNSTEKGDLSSESTVSRIRTEHFPLTLESARPSHTSQYLCASRRGRMNTEAFFGQGTRLTVV.

The V and J genes are TRBV18 and TRBJ1-6; no firm D call. From germline, CDR1 is KGHSH and CDR2 LQKENI. This CDR3 comprises 15 residues. The V and J ends lost 9 bases and 0 bases respectively, with 12 bases between them. The CDR3 region has the DNA TGTGCCAGTTCCGGGGAAAGCTCCTATAATTCACCCCTCCACTTT. Protein: CASSGESSYNSPLHF.

This clone was detected only once. V is TRBV19 and J is TRBJ2-5; D may be TRBD1 (5 bases). Germline CDR1 is LNHDA and CDR2 is SQIVND (reference sequence). Trimming removed 4 bases from V and 2 bases from J, with 17 bases in between. CDR3 length: 16 residues. CDR3 sequence reads: CASSTPTAKGQETQYF. CDR3 bases: TGTGCCAGTAGTACGCCAACAGCTAAGGGGCAAGAGACCCAGTACTTC.

The chain joins TRBV27 to TRBJ2-1, with no clear D. CDR3 length equals 14 residues. In germline, CDR1 is MNHEY, CDR2 SMNVEV (reference sequence). V dropped 2 bases and J dropped 9 bases, with 14 bases sitting between them. CDR3 coding DNA: TGTGCCAGCAGTTTAGTGGCTTTGCGTGTTGAGCAGTTCTTC. Translating gives CASSLVALRVEQFF.

This clone has only a few counts. The chain uses TRBV5-1 and TRBJ1-2; D is uncertain. Trimming removed 0 bases at V and 4 bases at J, with 10 bases between. Germline lookup yields CDR1 SGHRS and CDR2 YFSETQ. The CDR3 totals 14 residues. The CDR3 DNA is TGCGCCAGCAGCTTGGGGGCTCGGTCCTATGGCTACACCTTC. This encodes CASSLGARSYGYTF.

The chain has TRBV27 and TRBJ2-2, with 7 bases identical to TRBD2. The CDR3 length is 14 residues. The germline CDR1 and CDR2 sequences are MNHEY and SMNVEV (reference sequence). V was pared by 3 bases and J by 3 bases, with 1 base of the junction left unmatched. The CDR3 sequence: CASSLGGYTGELFF. The CDR3, as DNA: TGTGCCAGCAGTTTGGGGGGGTACACCGGGGAGCTGTTTTTT.

This chain links TRBV7-2 with TRBJ2-5; 7 bases agree with TRBD2. Germline CDR1 reads SGHTA; CDR2 reads FQGNSA. The CDR3 sequence is 15 residues long. After removal of 1 base from V and 2 bases from J, the junction contained 4 bases not matched to a gene. The CDR3 bases are TGTGCCAGCAGCTTAGGGGGGGGGAAGCAAGAGACCCAGTACTTC. Translation: CASSLGGGKQETQYF.